The 15 T cell receptor beta chains listed next were all sequenced from one sample in a study of cytomegalovirus exposure and HLA in healthy donors. The PCR used 60 Vbeta and 13 Jbeta primers. Profiled with immunoSEQ multiplex PCR; TCRdb holds only in-frame clones, not every one. The sample records some 180,000 clones, around 80% being singletons. The sample consisted of PBMCs. These receptors were collected from a man aged 25-40 years in good health and CMV-seronegative.

The J gene is TRBJ2-7, the V gene TRBV7-9, with TRBD2 identical over 8 bases. Germline V CDR1 and CDR2: SEHNR, FQNEAQ (reference sequence). The CDR3 extends over 14 amino acids. After removal of 2 bases from V and 4 bases from J, the junction contained 4 bases not matched to a gene. The DNA of the CDR3 is TGTGCCAGCAGCTTACTGGCGGGAGGTTACGAGCAGTACTTC. Translation: CASSLLAGGYEQYF.

A few counts support this clone. The gene calls are TRBV5-1 and TRBJ2-4; no definite D call. The CDR3 spans 13 residues. The V gene's germline CDR1 is SGHRS and CDR2 YFSETQ. The germline V and J ends were trimmed by 3 bases and 8 bases, with 12 bases remaining between them. CDR3 region: CASSSQPMDIQYF. The CDR3 DNA follows: TGCGCCAGCAGCTCCCAACCTATGGACATTCAGTACTTC.

The gene calls are TRBV2 and TRBJ2-2; TRBD1 aligns across 8 bases. V was pared by 6 bases and J by 7 bases, with 4 bases of the junction left unmatched. The CDR3 is 13 amino acids. Looked up from germline, CDR1 is SNHLY and CDR2 is FYNNEI. This chain's CDR3 is CASRDRVLGELFF. The CDR3 DNA reads as TGTGCCAGCAGGGACAGGGTTCTCGGGGAGCTGTTTTTT.

CDR3 DNA sequence: TGTGCCAGCAGGGGTTGGGCCGTGAACACTGAAGCTTTCTTT. It codes for CASRGWAVNTEAFF. The V call is TRBV6-1, the J call TRBJ1-1; unclear D gene. This CDR3 has 14 amino acids. The germline V and J ends were trimmed by 6 bases and 0 bases, with 11 bases remaining between them. Germline lookup yields CDR1 MNHNS and CDR2 SASEGT.

The chain employs TRBV27 and TRBJ1-1; a weak D match, TRBD1 (6 bases). The CDR3 runs to 14 residues. Germline values: CDR1 MNHEY, CDR2 SMNVEV (reference sequence). V lost 7 bases, J lost 6 bases, and 18 bases lay in between. The CDR3 here is CASNRLGQSSEAFF. The DNA for the CDR3 is TGTGCCAGCAACCGTCTTGGACAGTCCTCTGAAGCTTTCTTT.

The chain employs TRBV5-4 and TRBJ1-4; 7 bases are shared with TRBD1. With 9 bases clipped from V and 7 bases from J, the junction kept 9 bases outside the gene matches. The CDR3 covers 13 residues. Germline CDR1 reads SGHNT; CDR2 reads YYREEE (reference sequence). In DNA, the CDR3 is TGTGCCACCACAGGGGAAGTCGGTGAAAAACTGTTTTTT. This translates into CATTGEVGEKLFF.

The J gene is TRBJ2-7, the V gene TRBV19; D unresolved. Germline loops: CDR1 LNHDA, CDR2 SQIVND (reference sequence). The CDR3 has 12 amino acids. V lost 6 bases, J lost 0 bases, and 6 bases lay in between. CDR3 loop: CASRGSSYEQYF. CDR3 bases: TGTGCCAGTAGGGGCAGCTCCTACGAGCAGTACTTC.

The rearrangement links TRBV9 to TRBJ2-2, with 9 positions matching TRBD1. CDR1 SGDLS and CDR2 YYNGEE come from the germline V gene. This CDR3 comprises 15 residues. V dropped 4 bases and J dropped 2; count of bases not matched to a gene: 3. CDR3 in DNA: TGTGCCAGCAGCACTACAGGGGGCAACACCGGGGAGCTGTTTTTT. Its protein product is CASSTTGGNTGELFF.

The chain employs TRBV7-9 and TRBJ1-2, with 10 bases matching TRBD1. Germline CDR1 is SEHNR and CDR2 is FQNEAQ (reference sequence). Trimming took 5 bases from V and 3 from J; bases not matched to a gene: 3. CDR3 size: 14 residues. The CDR3 sequence is CASSPGTGDYGYTF. The CDR3 nucleotides are TGTGCCAGCAGCCCAGGGACAGGGGACTATGGCTACACCTTC.

This chain connects TRBV6-1 to TRBJ2-7; maybe TRBD2 (6 bases). V lost 0 bases, J lost 3 bases, and 9 bases lay in between. This CDR3 spans 14 amino acids. Germline V gene lookup returns CDR1 MNHNS and CDR2 SASEGT. The CDR3 loop reads CASSEAAGHYEQYF. In DNA, the CDR3 is TGTGCCAGCAGTGAAGCAGCGGGCCACTACGAGCAGTACTTC.

The chain combines TRBV4-1 with TRBJ1-5; the D is unclear. Trimming removed 0 bases at V and 0 bases at J, with 12 bases between. The CDR3 contains 17 residues. Germline CDR1 is MGHRA and CDR2 is YSYEKL. The CDR3 DNA follows: TGCGCCAGCAGCCAAGATCCTTCGACACTTAGCAATCAGCCCCAGCATTTT. Translating gives CASSQDPSTLSNQPQHF.

This chain links TRBV9 with TRBJ2-4; TRBD1 matches 8 bases. V trimming: 3 bases; J trimming: 7 bases; junction bases outside the gene matches: 3. Germline lookup yields CDR1 SGDLS and CDR2 YYNGEE. This CDR3 is 13 amino acids long. CDR3 residues: CASSDDRGNIQYF. The CDR3 DNA reads as TGTGCCAGCAGCGACGACAGGGGTAACATTCAGTACTTC.

The V call is TRBV28, the J call TRBJ2-7; TRBD2 matches at 9 bases. The CDR3 runs to 15 residues. Germline V gives CDR1 MDHEN, CDR2 SYDVKM. V was pared by 2 bases and J by 2 bases, with 4 bases of the junction left unmatched. CDR3 region: CASSLSLAGTYEQYF. Here the CDR3 DNA reads TGTGCCAGCAGTTTAAGCCTAGCGGGAACCTACGAGCAGTACTTC.

Comments on this clone: At one of its ends the junction is not consistent with the germline gene, which may arise from a read error. The V and J genes are TRBV10-3 and TRBJ2-3; D is uncertain. The CDR3 runs to 14 residues. In germline, CDR1 is ENHRY, CDR2 SYGVKD. CDR3 bases: TGTGCCATCAGTGAAGGCGCAAGCACAGATTCGCAGTATTTT. Its translation is CAISEGASTDSQYF.

CDR3 amino acids: CATSRDTGQGTYEQYF. DNA of the CDR3: TGTGCCACCAGCAGAGATACGGGACAGGGAACCTACGAGCAGTACTTC. The chain couples TRBV15 to TRBJ2-7, with 9 bases identical to TRBD1. The CDR3 is made up of 16 amino acids. Germline CDR1 and CDR2: LNHNV and YYDKDF (reference sequence). The trim removed 0 bases at V and 2 bases at J, leaving 5 bases unmatched.